In this sample, the clone carrying this T cell receptor beta chain turned up many times. The antigen is not known. The data are from a study of T cell repertoires in cytomegalovirus infection. J was trimmed by 6 bases and V by 5 bases; bases with no gene match: 7. CDR1 SGHTA and CDR2 FQGNSA come from the germline V gene. This CDR3 spans 14 amino acids. TCRdb independently ran MiXCR on the reads; one entry per CDR3 protein. The sample has about 890,000 distinct CDR3 sequences; 31% are singletons. The sequence came from a human donor in good health (CMV status not recorded). Some clones in this sample may be carry-over from other donors' samples. The specimen was cultured CD8+ T cells from PBMCs, collected from culture after CMV antigen stimulation. The V call is TRBV7-2, the J call TRBJ2-3; 8 nucleotides match TRBD2. In DNA form, the CDR3 reads TGTGCCAGCAGCAATAGCGGGGTGCTGGATACGCAGTATTTT. Translated, it gives CASSNSGVLDTQYF. The full variable domain, with the rest looked up from reference TRBV7-2 and TRBJ2-3, is GAGVSQSPSNKVTEKGKDVELRCDPISGHTALYWYRQSLGQGLEFLIYFQGNSAPDKSGLPSDRFSAERTGGSVSTLTIQRTQQEDSAVYLCASSNSGVLDTQYFGPGTRLTVL.